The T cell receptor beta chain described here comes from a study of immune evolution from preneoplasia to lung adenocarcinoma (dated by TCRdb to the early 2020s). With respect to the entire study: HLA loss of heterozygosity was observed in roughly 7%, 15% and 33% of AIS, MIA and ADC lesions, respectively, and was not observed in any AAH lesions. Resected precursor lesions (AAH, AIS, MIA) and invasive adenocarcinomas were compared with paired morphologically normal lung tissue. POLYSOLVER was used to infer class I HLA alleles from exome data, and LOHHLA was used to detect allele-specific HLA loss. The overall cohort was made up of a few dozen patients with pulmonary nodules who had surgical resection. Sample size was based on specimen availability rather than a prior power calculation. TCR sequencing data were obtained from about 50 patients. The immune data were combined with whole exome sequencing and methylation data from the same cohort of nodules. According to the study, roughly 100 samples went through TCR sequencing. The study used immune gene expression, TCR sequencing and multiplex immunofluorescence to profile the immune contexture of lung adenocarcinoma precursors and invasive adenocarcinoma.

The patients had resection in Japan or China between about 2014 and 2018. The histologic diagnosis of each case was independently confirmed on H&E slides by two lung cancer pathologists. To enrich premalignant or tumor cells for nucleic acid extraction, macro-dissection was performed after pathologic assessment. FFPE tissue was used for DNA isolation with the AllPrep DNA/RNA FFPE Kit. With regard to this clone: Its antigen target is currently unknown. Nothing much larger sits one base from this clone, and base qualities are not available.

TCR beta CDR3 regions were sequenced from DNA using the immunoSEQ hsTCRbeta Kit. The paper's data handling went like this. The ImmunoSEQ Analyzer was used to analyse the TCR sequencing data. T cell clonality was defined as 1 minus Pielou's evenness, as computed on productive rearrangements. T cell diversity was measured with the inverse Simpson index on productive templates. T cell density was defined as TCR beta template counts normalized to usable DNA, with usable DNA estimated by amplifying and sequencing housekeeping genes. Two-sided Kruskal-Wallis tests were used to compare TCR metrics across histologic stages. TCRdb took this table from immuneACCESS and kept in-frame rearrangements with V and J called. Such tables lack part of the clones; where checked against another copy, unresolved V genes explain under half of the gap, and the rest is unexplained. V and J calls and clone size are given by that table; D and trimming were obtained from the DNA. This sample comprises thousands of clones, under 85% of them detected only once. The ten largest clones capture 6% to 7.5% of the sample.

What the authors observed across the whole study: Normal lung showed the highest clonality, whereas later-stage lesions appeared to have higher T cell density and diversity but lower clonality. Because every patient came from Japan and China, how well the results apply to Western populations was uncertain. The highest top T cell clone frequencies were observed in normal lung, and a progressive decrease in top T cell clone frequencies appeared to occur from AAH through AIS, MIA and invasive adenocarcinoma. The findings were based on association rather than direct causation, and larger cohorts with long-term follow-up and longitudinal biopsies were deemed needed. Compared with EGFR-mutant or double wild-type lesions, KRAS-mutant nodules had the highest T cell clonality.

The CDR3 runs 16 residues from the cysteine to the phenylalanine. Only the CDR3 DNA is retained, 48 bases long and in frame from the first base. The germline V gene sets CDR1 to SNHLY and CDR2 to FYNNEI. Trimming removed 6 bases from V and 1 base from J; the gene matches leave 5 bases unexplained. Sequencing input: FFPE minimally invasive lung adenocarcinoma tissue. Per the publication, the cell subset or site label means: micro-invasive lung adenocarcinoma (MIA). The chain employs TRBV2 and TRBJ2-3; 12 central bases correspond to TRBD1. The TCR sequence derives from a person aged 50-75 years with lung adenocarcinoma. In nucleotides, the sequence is TGTGCCAGCAGCGGGGACAGGGGGCGAGGCACAGATACGCAGTATTTT. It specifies CASSGDRGRGTDTQYF.